What follows is one T cell receptor (beta chain) and its context. Its matching antigen is unknown. Primers: 60 Vbeta forward and 13 Jbeta reverse. Using immunoSEQ multiplex PCR, the repertoire was profiled, and TCRdb retains in-frame clones only, with some absent. The sample contains roughly 170,000 clones, almost 85% of which appear only once. The CDR3 contains 15 residues. The V gene end was trimmed by 5 bases and the J gene end by 6 bases; junction bases not matched to a gene: 7. The germline CDR1 and CDR2 sequences are MNHNY and SVGAGI (reference sequence). These data come from a study of cytomegalovirus exposure and HLA in healthy donors. General study findings and limits: Based on reports, TCR beta sequences accurately predicted HLA-A and HLA-B alleles for most subjects. Listed as cytomegalovirus-associated were around 160 TCR beta chains.

The sample taken for sequencing was PBMCs. The rearrangement uses TRBV6-6 and TRBJ1-5, with TRBD1 matching 10 bases. The sequence was collected from a man younger than 45 in good health and CMV-seronegative. The CDR3 spells CASSDRQGAGQPQHF. CDR3 nucleotides: TGTGCCAGCAGTGACAGACAGGGGGCCGGTCAGCCCCAGCATTTT.